This TCR beta chain was profiled in a study of blood T cell repertoires in COVID-19. Study at large: Some COVID-19 samples were acute and others convalescent; all came from the United States, Italy and Spain. Sources were T cells, B-cell-depleted T cells, or PBMCs; the material itself was cDNA or gDNA.

V was trimmed by 4 bases and J by 7 bases, leaving 17 bases between them. Germline CDR1 reads SGHRS; CDR2 reads YFSETQ. The CDR3 contains 14 residues. In the original processing: Researchers report that nucleated cell counts were estimated from reference gene primer amplification. Produced via immunoSEQ multiplex PCR; TCRdb's table is partial and in-frame only. V and J calls and clone size are as listed in that table; D and trimming were resolved from the DNA. The sample has about 130,000 clones, around 87% seen once. The origin of this receptor is a middle-aged man with active COVID-19. Sequencing input: peripheral blood. V is TRBV5-1 and J is TRBJ1-1; no clear D. CDR3 amino acids: CASSPGLGSGEAFF. CDR3 sequence (DNA): TGCGCCAGCAGCCCGGGGTTGGGGTCGGGTGAAGCTTTCTTT.